Listed below are T cell receptor beta chains from one sample, sequenced in a study of CD8+CD57+ T cells in acquired aplastic anemia. MiXCR, run by TCRdb on the reads, gives a single entry per CDR3 protein. Among some 410,000 distinct CDR3 sequences, roughly 64% were seen once, and the ten largest hold approximately 4%. Sequencing was done on a sample of sorted CD4+, CD8+, or CD8+CD57+ T cells (not recorded which) from PBMCs. Receptors were obtained from a human donor in good health, serving as a control. The CDR3 runs from the conserved cysteine through the conserved F or W. D genes are given only for firm matches. Clone size, where shown, is once, few, many, or a class for clones that have expanded.

CDR3nt | CDR3aa | j_gene | d_gene | abundance | v_gene
TGCGCCAGCAGCCGGGATCAGGGCGCCAACGAGCAGTTCTTC | CASSRDQGANEQFF | TRBJ2-1 | NA | NA | TRBV7-3
TGTGCCAGCAGTTCCACTAGCGGGGTGGAGACCCAGTACTTC | CASSSTSGVETQYF | TRBJ2-5 | TRBD2 | once | TRBV5-8
TGTGCCAGCAGCTTCCCGAATCCGGGACCGAAGCAGTTCTACTTC | CASSFPNPGPKQFYF | TRBJ2-7 | NA | NA | TRBV7-9
TGCAGTGCCCTGCGGGTCGGTGGCAATCATGGCTACACCTTC | CSALRVGGNHGYTF | TRBJ1-2 | NA | NA | TRBV20-1
TGCAGTGCTAGAGAGGGACAGGGGATCACTGAAGCTTTCTTT | CSAREGQGITEAFF | TRBJ1-1 | TRBD1 | NA | TRBV20-1
TGTGCCAGCAGCTTGCCTGGCTATAAGTCAGCCGAGCACTTT | CASSLPGYKSAEHF | TRBJ1-6 | NA | NA | TRBV7-3
NA | CASSPRGQEQYFGPGTTF | TRBJ2-6 | NA | NA | TRBV2
TGTGCCACCAGTGACAACGACAGGGTCGCAAACAATGAGCAGTTCTTC | CATSDNDRVANNEQFF | TRBJ2-1 | TRBD1 | many | TRBV24-1
TGCAGCGTTGAAGGGGGGGCGGTCCAAGAGACCCAGTACTTC | CSVEGGAVQETQYF | TRBJ2-5 | NA | NA | TRBV29-1
TGTGCCAGCAGCGGCGCGGGTCTAGTCTCCCAGTACTTCTTC | CASSGAGLVSQYFF | TRBJ2-7 | NA | NA | TRBV2
TGTGCCACTGCACAGGGCCCTGACACTGAAGCTTTCTTT | CATAQGPDTEAFF | TRBJ1-1 | NA | NA | TRBV10-3
TGCAGTGCTAGACGGGACAGGGTTAACGAGCAGTACTTC | CSARRDRVNEQYF | TRBJ2-7 | TRBD1 | NA | TRBV20-1
TGTGCCAGCAGCTTAACTAGAACCGGGGAGCTGTTTTTT | CASSLTRTGELFF | TRBJ2-2 | NA | many | TRBV13
TGTGCCATCAGTGAGAGGGGAGGAGTTGAAGAACTGTTTTTT | CAISERGGVEELFF | TRBJ1-4 | NA | few | TRBV10-3